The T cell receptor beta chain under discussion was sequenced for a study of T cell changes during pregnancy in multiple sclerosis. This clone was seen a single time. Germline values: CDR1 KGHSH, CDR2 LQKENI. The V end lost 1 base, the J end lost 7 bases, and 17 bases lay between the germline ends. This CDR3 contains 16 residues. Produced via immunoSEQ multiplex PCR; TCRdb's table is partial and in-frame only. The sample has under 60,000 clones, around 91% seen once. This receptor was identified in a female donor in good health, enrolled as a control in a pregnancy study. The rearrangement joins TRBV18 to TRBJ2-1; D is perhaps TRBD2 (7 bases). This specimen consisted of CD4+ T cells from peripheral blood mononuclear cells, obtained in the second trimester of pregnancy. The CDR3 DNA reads TGTGCCAGCTCACCACGGGGGGGGCGCGGAGGAAATGAGCAGTTCTTC. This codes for CASSPRGGRGGNEQFF.